A selection of T cell receptor beta chains follows, all from one sample in a study of CD8 T cells in ankylosing spondylitis. TCRdb reanalysed the 5' RACE reads using MiXCR and keeps one entry per CDR3 protein. This table has more than 150,000 distinct CDR3 sequences, approximately 12% appearing once. The sample consisted of blood, either unsorted or a sorted T cell fraction (not recorded which). These receptors originate from a female donor with ankylosing spondylitis or in good health (not recorded which). The CDR3 runs from the conserved cysteine through the conserved F or W. A D gene is named only where the DNA matches it firmly. Clone size is given for some rows only: seen once, a few or many times, or a class if the clone is expanded.

j_call clone_size cdr3_length d_call v_call cdr3_aa cdr3_nt
TRBJ1-2 many 14 - TRBV4-2 CASSQAGDDYGYTF TGTGCCAGCAGCCAAGCAGGGGACGACTATGGCTACACCTTC
TRBJ2-7 many 14 TRBD1 TRBV5-1 CASSPGQLTYEQYF TGCGCCAGCAGCCCGGGACAGCTAACCTACGAGCAGTACTTC
TRBJ2-7 many 14 TRBD2 TRBV20-1 CSAGVVAGVGEQYF TGCAGTGCGGGGGTGGTAGCGGGAGTGGGCGAGCAGTACTTC
TRBJ2-2 - 12 - TRBV29-1 CSVGQNTGELFF TGCAGCGTTGGACAGAACACCGGGGAGCTGTTTTTT
TRBJ2-1 few 16 - TRBV18 CASSLPGRSRPNEQFF TGTGCCAGCTCACTACCTGGACGGAGCCGACCAAATGAGCAGTTCTTC
TRBJ1-3 many 19 - TRBV2 CASDDSGTPIQGAGNTIYF TGTGCCAGCGATGATTCCGGGACACCGATCCAAGGGGCTGGAAACACCATATATTTT
TRBJ1-2 many 15 TRBD1 TRBV6-2/TRBV6-3 CASSPAEDRSNGYTF TGTGCCAGCAGTCCAGCGGAGGACAGGTCAAATGGCTACACCTTC
TRBJ2-2 many 16 - TRBV6-5 CASSYSNLLNTGELFF TGTGCCAGCAGTTACTCGAACCTACTAAACACCGGGGAGCTGTTTTTT
TRBJ2-3 many 14 - TRBV20-1 CSAVKRGRGDTQYF TGCAGTGCCGTTAAAAGGGGACGGGGGGATACGCAGTATTTT
TRBJ2-7 - 21 TRBD1 TRBV14 CASSQDPVEGDRGRGAYEQCF TGTGCCAGCAGCCAAGATCCAGTAGAGGGGGACAGGGGCAGGGGGGCCTACGAGCAGTGCTTC
TRBJ1-2 - 12 - TRBV20-1 CSASGVGYGYTF TGCAGTGCTTCGGGAGTGGGGTATGGCTACACCTTC
TRBJ2-7 many 13 - TRBV5-1 CASSFFVSYEQYF TGCGCCAGCAGCTTTTTCGTATCCTACGAGCAGTACTTC
TRBJ2-1 - 15 - TRBV6-4 CASSDSGASYNEQFF TGTGCCAGCAGTGACTCTGGGGCGTCCTACAATGAGCAGTTCTTC
TRBJ2-5 - 12 - TRBV5-1 CASSLQQETQYF TGCGCCAGCAGCTTGCAGCAAGAGACCCAGTACTTC
TRBJ2-5 many 14 - TRBV6-2/TRBV6-3 CASSYTGTQETQYF TGTGCCAGCAGTTACACGGGTACGCAAGAGACCCAGTACTTC
TRBJ1-4 many 15 - TRBV12-3/TRBV12-4 CASSPWGRESEKLFF TGTGCCAGCAGTCCCTGGGGGCGCGAGAGTGAAAAACTGTTTTTT
TRBJ2-5 - 14 - TRBV20-1 CSASRSGPQETQYF TGCAGTGCTAGTCGGAGCGGGCCTCAAGAGACCCAGTACTTC
TRBJ2-5 many 12 TRBD1 TRBV6-6 CASTGQGGNQYF TGTGCCAGCACAGGACAGGGTGGGAACCAGTACTTC
TRBJ1-1 many 15 - TRBV18 CASSPGHGLNTEAFF TGTGCCAGCTCACCAGGTCACGGGTTGAACACTGAAGCTTTCTTT
TRBJ2-7 many 16 TRBD2 TRBV20-1 CSAPPGWGLAGFEQYF TGCAGTGCCCCGCCCGGGTGGGGACTAGCGGGATTTGAGCAGTACTTC
TRBJ2-7 - 14 - TRBV6-1 CASREIQKAYEQYF TGTGCCAGCAGGGAGATTCAGAAAGCCTACGAGCAGTACTTC
TRBJ1-1 many 17 TRBD1 TRBV4-2 CASSQGWTGEMSAEAFF TGTGCCAGCAGCCAAGGTTGGACAGGGGAGATGAGCGCTGAAGCTTTCTTT
TRBJ2-7 few 15 - TRBV5-1 CASSLAAVEGVGQYF TGCGCCAGCAGCTTGGCCGCGGTTGAGGGCGTTGGGCAGTACTTC